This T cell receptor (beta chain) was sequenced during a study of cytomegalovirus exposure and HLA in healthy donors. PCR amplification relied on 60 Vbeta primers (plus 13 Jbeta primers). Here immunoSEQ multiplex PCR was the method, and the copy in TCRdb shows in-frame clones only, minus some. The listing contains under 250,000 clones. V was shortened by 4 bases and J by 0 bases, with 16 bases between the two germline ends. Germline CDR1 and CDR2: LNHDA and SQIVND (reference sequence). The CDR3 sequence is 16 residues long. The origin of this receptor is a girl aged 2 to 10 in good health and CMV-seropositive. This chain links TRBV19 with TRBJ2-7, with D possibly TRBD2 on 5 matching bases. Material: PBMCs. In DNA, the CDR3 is TGTGCCAGTAGTACCCGTCAGACTAAGAGCTCCTACGAGCAGTACTTC. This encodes CASSTRQTKSSYEQYF.